The T cell receptor (beta chain) under discussion was sequenced for a study of Ad26.COV2.S vaccination and SARS-CoV-2 variants. The germline V gene has CDR1 SQVTM and CDR2 ANQGSEA. V lost 5 bases to trimming and J lost 3 bases, with 10 bases between them. The CDR3 totals 13 residues. Generated by immunoSEQ multiplex PCR, the TCRdb table keeps only in-frame clones and is missing some. The repertoire holds about 320,000 clones, with 70% to 90% as singletons. This sample's treatment: some 19 received Ad26.COV2.S at low or high dose, single or two shots; about 5 received placebo; per-sample allocation not given. Material that was analyzed had been drawn on day 63 after the first vaccine or placebo injection. The donor was a Boston adult aged 18-55 years. As its vector, the vaccine had Ad26, which expressed Wuhan-strain SARS-CoV-2 spike.

The sequenced sample was peripheral blood, obtained in a trial of Ad26.COV2.S vaccine versus placebo. This sequence joins TRBV29-1 and TRBJ2-2; possibly TRBD1 for D (6 bases). The clonotype was recovered from a person between 18 and 65 years old who received the Ad26.COV2.S COVID-19 vaccine or a placebo. CDR3 nucleotide sequence: TGCAGCGTTAACAGGGTGGACACCGGGGAGCTGTTTTTT. It yields the protein CSVNRVDTGELFF.